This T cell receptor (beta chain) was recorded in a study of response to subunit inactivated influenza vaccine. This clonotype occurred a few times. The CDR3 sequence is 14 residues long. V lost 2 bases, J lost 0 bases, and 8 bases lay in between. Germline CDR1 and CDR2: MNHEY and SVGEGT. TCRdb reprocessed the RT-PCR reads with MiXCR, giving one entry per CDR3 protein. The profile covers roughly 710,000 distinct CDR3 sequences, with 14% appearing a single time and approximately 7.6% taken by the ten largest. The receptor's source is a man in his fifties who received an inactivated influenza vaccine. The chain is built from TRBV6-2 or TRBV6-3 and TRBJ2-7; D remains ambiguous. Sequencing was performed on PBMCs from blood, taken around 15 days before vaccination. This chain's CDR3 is CASSYMGSSYEQYF. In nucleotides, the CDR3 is TGTGCCAGCAGTTACATGGGCAGCTCCTACGAGCAGTACTTC.